The clone carrying this TCR beta chain was seen ten or more times. The cDNA came from 5'RACE, which used 10-nucleotide random UMIs. The yield of each sequencing run was over 170 million TCR-beta sequences from 15-18 subjects. MiXCR, run by TCRdb on the 5' RACE reads, gives a single entry per CDR3 protein. The table records about 46,000 distinct CDR3 sequences, around a tenth of them present only once. The unsorted libraries had their origin in 2 million PBMCs stored at -80 C. The CDR3 has 16 amino acids. Germline CDR1 reads DFQATT; CDR2 reads SNEGSKA (reference sequence). Trimming at V came to 5 bases and at J to 2 bases, leaving 7 bases not matched to a gene. This sample was included in a study of neurological immune-mediated disorders.

This TCR came from a man in his 70s with HTLV-1-associated myelopathy (HAM/TSP). The chain carries TRBV20-1 and TRBJ2-1; 12 bases fit TRBD2. The specimen sequenced was PBMCs. In nucleotides, the CDR3 is TGCAGTGCTTCGGCTAGCGGGAGGGGCACCTACAATGAGCAGTTCTTC. As protein: CSASASGRGTYNEQFF.